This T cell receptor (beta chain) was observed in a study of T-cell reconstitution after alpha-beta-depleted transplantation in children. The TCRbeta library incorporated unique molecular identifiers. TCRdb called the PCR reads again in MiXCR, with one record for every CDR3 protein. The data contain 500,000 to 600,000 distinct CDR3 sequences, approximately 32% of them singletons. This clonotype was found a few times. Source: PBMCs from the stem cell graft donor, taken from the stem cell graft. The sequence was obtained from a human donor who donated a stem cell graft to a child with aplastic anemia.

The CDR3 coding sequence is TGTGCCAGTAGCTCAGGGTTCCCCACAGATACGCAGTATTTT. Protein sequence: CASSSGFPTDTQYF. The chain uses TRBV19 and TRBJ2-3, with a weak D call TRBD1 (5 bases). CDR1 LNHDA and CDR2 SQIVND come from the germline V gene (reference sequence). The CDR3 totals 14 residues. Trimming removed 6 bases at V and 2 bases at J, with 12 bases between.